The 15 T cell receptor beta chains in this list originate from one sample, sequenced in a study of blood T cell repertoires in COVID-19 (TCRdb year 2020). Receptor amplification or capture employed the immunoSEQ multiplex PCR assay. TCRdb holds this immuneACCESS table with in-frame rearrangements only. Some clones are missing; in checked studies, unresolved V genes explain under half, and the rest has no known cause. This sample holds some 280,000 clones; about nine tenths were observed only once. 0.94% of the sample lies in the top ten. Sequenced input: peripheral blood. The receptors originated from a woman in her thirties or forties who had recovered from COVID-19.

This chain links TRBV13 with TRBJ2-5; D is undetermined. V lost 3 bases, J lost 5 bases, and 13 bases lay in between. CDR1 and CDR2 from the germline V gene are PRHDT and FYEKMQ (reference sequence). The CDR3 length is 14 residues. The CDR3 DNA is TGTGCCAGCAGCTTCTCTTATACCGGTGAGACCCAGTACTTC. Amino acids: CASSFSYTGETQYF.

The chain joins TRBV7-3 to TRBJ2-3; the D gene is possibly TRBD1 (5 bases). Between the trimmed V and J ends, which lost 3 bases and 0 bases, there was a span of 10 bases. The CDR3 covers 15 residues. Germline-derived CDR1 and CDR2 are SGHTA and FQGTGA. The CDR3 DNA is TGTGCCAGCAGCTTGCAGGGCACTAGCACAGATACGCAGTATTTT. It specifies CASSLQGTSTDTQYF.

The chain is built from TRBV29-1 and TRBJ1-2; D gene unclear. Trimming cost V 0 bases and J 2 bases, with 4 bases left between them. The CDR3 consists of 12 residues. CDR1 is SQVTM and CDR2 is ANQGSEA in the germline V gene. CDR3: CSVEDRNYGYTF. In DNA, the CDR3 is TGCAGCGTTGAAGATCGGAACTATGGCTACACCTTC.

This sequence joins TRBV11-2 and TRBJ1-2; 7 bases agree with TRBD1. Trimming cost V 2 bases and J 0 bases; bases outside gene matches: 12. The V gene's germline CDR1 is SGHAT and CDR2 FQNNGV. The CDR3 contains 18 residues. The CDR3 protein is CASSLRRTGPTANYGYTF. The CDR3 DNA follows: TGTGCCAGCAGCTTAAGGCGGACAGGCCCTACCGCTAACTATGGCTACACCTTC. The full variable domain, in which reference TRBV11-2 and TRBJ1-2 provide the parts outside the CDR3, is EAGVAQSPRYKIIEKRQSVAFWCNPISGHATLYWYQQILGQGPKLLIQFQNNGVVDDSQLPKDRFSAERLKGVDSTLKIQPAKLEDSAVYLCASSLRRTGPTANYGYTFGSGTRLTVV.

The rearrangement joins TRBV9 to TRBJ2-7, with D possibly TRBD2 on 6 matching bases. V lost 0 bases and J 3 bases, leaving 13 bases between the germline ends. Germline lookup yields CDR1 SGDLS and CDR2 YYNGEE. The CDR3 loop spans 15 amino acids. The CDR3 loop is CASSVVPGGYYEQYF. The CDR3 DNA reads as TGTGCCAGCAGCGTAGTTCCTGGGGGGTACTACGAGCAGTACTTC.

The CDR3 nucleotides read TGTGCCAGCAGCCTTAGACAGGGGGTTAATGGCTACACCTTC. It encodes CASSLRQGVNGYTF. The chain recombines TRBV4-2 with TRBJ1-2, with 9 bases lining up with TRBD1. CDR1 and CDR2 from the germline V gene are LGHNA and YNFKEQ. Germline trimming cut 4 bases from V and 6 bases from J; bases unmatched to any gene: 6. The CDR3 covers 14 residues.

The rearrangement uses TRBV2 and TRBJ1-3; D possibly corresponds to TRBD1 (6 bases). Germline V CDR1 and CDR2: SNHLY, FYNNEI. The CDR3 spans 13 residues. The V gene lost 6 bases and the J gene lost 1 base, with 7 bases spanning the gap. CDR3 coding DNA: TGTGCCAGCAGCACAGGGTCTGGAAACACCATATATTTT. Residues: CASSTGSGNTIYF.

The V and J genes are TRBV5-1 and TRBJ2-5; 12 positions agree with TRBD2. Looked up from germline, CDR1 is SGHRS and CDR2 is YFSETQ. V shed 0 bases, J shed 2 bases, and the junction held 5 bases outside the gene matches. This CDR3 region has 17 residues. CDR3 nucleotides: TGCGCCAGCAGCTTGGGGACTAGCGGGAATAGTCAAGAGACCCAGTACTTC. Amino acids: CASSLGTSGNSQETQYF.

The rearrangement joins TRBV5-1 to TRBJ2-6, with D hard to call. The germline CDR1 and CDR2 sequences are SGHRS and YFSETQ. The CDR3 consists of 14 residues. Trimming shortened V by 6 bases and J by 0 bases, and 7 bases separated the two germline ends. DNA for the CDR3: TGCGCCAGCACGAGTGTCTCTGGGGCCAACGTCCTGACTTTC. Translating it yields CASTSVSGANVLTF.

J is TRBJ2-5 and V is TRBV6-6, with D tentatively TRBD1 (6 bases). CDR1 is MNHNY, CDR2 SVGAGI, per germline (reference sequence). Trimming left V 5 bases short and J 5 bases short, with 12 bases between. The CDR3 consists of 13 residues. The CDR3 DNA reads TGTGCCAGCAGTACAGGGCCTCGGGAGACCCAGTACTTC. This codes for CASSTGPRETQYF.

The chain has TRBV6-6 and TRBJ1-2, with a possible D match to TRBD1 (5 bases). There are 15 residues in the CDR3. Trimming stripped 4 bases from V and 4 bases from J, with 16 bases between. The germline CDR1 and CDR2 sequences are MNHNY and SVGAGI (reference sequence). CDR3 in DNA: TGTGCCAGCAGTTCACCGGCAGGGCTTGTCTATGGCTACACCTTC. Translation gives CASSSPAGLVYGYTF.

This chain connects TRBV3-1 (or the pseudogene TRBV3-2) to TRBJ2-3, with 12 nucleotides matching TRBD2. V lost 4 bases, J lost 4 bases, and 3 bases stayed unmatched. The CDR3 totals 15 residues. Germline V CDR1 and CDR2: LGHDT, YNNKEL (reference sequence). CDR3 region: CASSLRLAGADTQYF. The CDR3 nucleotides read TGTGCCAGCAGCCTAAGACTAGCGGGGGCAGATACGCAGTATTTT.

This chain joins TRBV27 and TRBJ1-2, with TRBD1 matching 8 bases. This CDR3 has 14 residues. V shed 7 bases and J 7 bases; nucleotides not matched to a gene: 11. The V gene's germline CDR1 is MNHEY and CDR2 SMNVEV (reference sequence). The CDR3 DNA reads TGTGCCAGCATCGACGACAGGGGTCTCTTTGGCTACACCTTC. Translation: CASIDDRGLFGYTF.

J is TRBJ1-5 and V is TRBV30; D is perhaps TRBD1 (6 bases). V dropped 3 bases and J dropped 0 bases, with 6 bases sitting between them. This CDR3 is 13 amino acids long. Germline V gene data show CDR1 as GTSNPN and CDR2 as SVGIG (reference sequence). CDR3 region: CAWRGHSNQPQHF. DNA of the CDR3: TGTGCCTGGAGGGGACATAGCAATCAGCCCCAGCATTTT.

The chain carries TRBV7-3 and TRBJ2-7; 9 bases are a match to TRBD1. V shed 5 bases and J 5 bases; nucleotides not matched to a gene: 10. The CDR3 is 15 residues long. The germline V gene has CDR1 SGHTA and CDR2 FQGTGA. The CDR3 bases are TGTGCCAGCAGCAACCCGGGACAGGGCCTCCACGAGCAGTACTTC. Translated, it gives CASSNPGQGLHEQYF.